This T cell receptor (beta chain) was sequenced in a study of T cell responses to AZD1222 COVID-19 vaccine. CDR3 size: 13 residues. Looked up from germline, CDR1 is LGHDT and CDR2 is YNNKEL (reference sequence). V dropped 6 bases and J dropped 1 base, with 9 bases sitting between them. Some clones are missing from TCRdb's copy, which holds only in-frame ones; the method was immunoSEQ multiplex PCR. The sample includes 100,000 to 110,000 clones, approximately 89% of them seen just once. Sequences were derived from peripheral blood, sampled on day 0 of MenACWY control vaccination. The chain carries TRBV3-1 (or the pseudogene TRBV3-2) and TRBJ1-1; unclear D gene. This receptor was taken from an adult in good health. CDR3 protein: CASRATSNTEAFF. The CDR3 DNA is TGTGCCAGCAGGGCGACATCGAACACTGAAGCTTTCTTT.